This T cell receptor beta chain was profiled in a study of blood T cell repertoires in COVID-19. As for the study in general: Donors in the United States, Italy and Spain gave samples during acute or convalescent COVID-19. PBMCs, B-cell-depleted T cells, or T cells provided the cDNA or gDNA that made up the material.

How the authors handled the data: Reference gene primer amplification in the assay estimated nucleated cell counts. TCRdb's table, derived via immunoSEQ multiplex PCR, lists solely in-frame clones and lacks some. That table furnishes V, J and clone size, whereas the DNA furnished D and trimming. The table shows 70,000 to 90,000 clones, with roughly 83% occurring only once. CDR3 size: 14 residues. The germline CDR1 and CDR2 sequences are LNHDA and SQIVND (reference sequence). V was pared by 4 bases and J by 0 bases, with 6 bases between. This clone occurred once. The chain recombines TRBV19 with TRBJ1-4; D is uncertain. The sequence was obtained from a human donor in a cohort sampled during active COVID-19. Sample: peripheral blood. CDR3 protein: CASSTLPTNEKLFF. For the CDR3, the DNA is TGTGCCAGTAGTACACTTCCAACTAATGAAAAACTGTTTTTT.